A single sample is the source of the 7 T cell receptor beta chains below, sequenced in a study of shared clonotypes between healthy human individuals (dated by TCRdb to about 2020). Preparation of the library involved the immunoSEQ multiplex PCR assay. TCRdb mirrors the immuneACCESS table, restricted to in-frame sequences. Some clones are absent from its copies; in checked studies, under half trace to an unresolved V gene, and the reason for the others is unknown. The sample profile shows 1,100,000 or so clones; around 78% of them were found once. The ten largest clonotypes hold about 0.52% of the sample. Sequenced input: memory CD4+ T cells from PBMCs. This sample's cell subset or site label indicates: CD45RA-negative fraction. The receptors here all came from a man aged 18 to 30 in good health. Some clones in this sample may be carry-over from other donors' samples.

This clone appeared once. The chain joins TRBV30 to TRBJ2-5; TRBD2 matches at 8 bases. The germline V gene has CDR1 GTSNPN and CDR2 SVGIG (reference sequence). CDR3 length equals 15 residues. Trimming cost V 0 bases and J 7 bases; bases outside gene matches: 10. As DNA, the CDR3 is TGTGCCTGGAGTGTAGGGGCGGGAGGAAGATGGACCCAGTACTTC. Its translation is CAWSVGAGGRWTQYF. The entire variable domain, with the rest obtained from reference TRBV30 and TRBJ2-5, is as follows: SQTIHQWPATLVQPVGSPLSLECTVEGTSNPNLYWYRQAAGRGLQLLFYSVGIGQISSEVPQNLSASRPQDRQFILSSKKLLLSDSGFYLCAWSVGAGGRWTQYFGPGTRLLVL.

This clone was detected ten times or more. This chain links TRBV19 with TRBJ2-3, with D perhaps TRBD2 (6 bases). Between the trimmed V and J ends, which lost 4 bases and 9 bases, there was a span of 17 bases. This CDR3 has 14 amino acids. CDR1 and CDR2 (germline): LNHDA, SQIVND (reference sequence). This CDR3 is CASSKDAGRSTQYF. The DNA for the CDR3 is TGTGCCAGTAGTAAAGACGCAGGGAGGTCCACGCAGTATTTT.

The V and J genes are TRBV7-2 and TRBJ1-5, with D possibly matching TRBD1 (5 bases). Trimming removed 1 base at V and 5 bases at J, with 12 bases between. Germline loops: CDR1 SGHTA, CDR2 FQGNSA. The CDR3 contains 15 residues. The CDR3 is CASSLGDGLYQPQHF. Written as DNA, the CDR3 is TGTGCCAGCAGCTTAGGGGACGGTCTTTATCAGCCCCAGCATTTT.

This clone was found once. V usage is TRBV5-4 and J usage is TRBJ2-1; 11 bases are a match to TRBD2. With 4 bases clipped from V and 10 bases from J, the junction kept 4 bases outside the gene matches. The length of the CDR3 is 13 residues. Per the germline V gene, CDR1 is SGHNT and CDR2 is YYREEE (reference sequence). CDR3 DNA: TGTGCCAGCAGCATTCGACTAGCGGGAGAGCAGTTCTTC. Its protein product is CASSIRLAGEQFF.

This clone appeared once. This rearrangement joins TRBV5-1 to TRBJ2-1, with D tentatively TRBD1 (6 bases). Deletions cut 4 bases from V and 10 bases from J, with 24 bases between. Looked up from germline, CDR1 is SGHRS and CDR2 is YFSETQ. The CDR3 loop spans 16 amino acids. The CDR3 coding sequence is TGCGCCAGCAGCACCCCGGGCCCTCGGGGTACAGGGGAGCAGTTCTTC. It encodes CASSTPGPRGTGEQFF.

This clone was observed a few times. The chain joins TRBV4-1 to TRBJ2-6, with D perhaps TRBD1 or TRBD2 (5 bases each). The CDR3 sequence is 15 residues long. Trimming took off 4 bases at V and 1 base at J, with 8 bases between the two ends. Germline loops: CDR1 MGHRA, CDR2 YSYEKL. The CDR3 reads CASSLEGSGANVLTF. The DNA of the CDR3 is TGCGCCAGCAGCCTTGAGGGGTCTGGGGCCAACGTCCTGACTTTC.

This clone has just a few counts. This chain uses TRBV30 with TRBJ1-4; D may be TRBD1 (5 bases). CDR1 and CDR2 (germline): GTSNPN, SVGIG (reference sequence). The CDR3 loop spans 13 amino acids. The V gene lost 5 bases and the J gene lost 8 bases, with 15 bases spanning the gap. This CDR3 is CAWLISGGEKLFF. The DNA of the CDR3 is TGTGCCTGGTTGATCTCCGGGGGGGAAAAACTGTTTTTT.